This T cell receptor (beta chain) is from a study of shared clonotypes between healthy human individuals. The naive CD8 subset, CD45RO-negative cells positively selected for CCR7, excluded terminally differentiated effector memory CD45RA+ cells. CDR3 size: 14 residues. Germline loops: CDR1 SGHRS, CDR2 YFSETQ. The V and J ends lost 4 bases and 3 bases respectively, with 14 bases between them. The assay was immunoSEQ multiplex PCR, and TCRdb's table has in-frame clones only and misses some. The profile shows roughly 2,000,000 clones, roughly 94% of them singletons. The source material was naive CD8+ T cells sorted from blood. The clonotype was recovered from a man between 18 and 29 years old in good health. The chain carries TRBV5-1 and TRBJ2-7; D is possibly TRBD2 (5 bases). The CDR3: CASSTYGGRYEQYF. CDR3 sequence (DNA): TGCGCCAGCAGCACCTATGGCGGGCGCTACGAGCAGTACTTC.